This record covers a single T cell receptor (beta chain). The record originates from a study of cytomegalovirus exposure and HLA in healthy donors. Germline CDR1 LNHNV, CDR2 YYDKDF (reference sequence). This CDR3 region has 15 residues. V lost 3 bases and J 0 bases, leaving 9 bases between the germline ends. With 60 Vbeta and 13 Jbeta primers, the PCR was carried out. Libraries were prepared by immunoSEQ multiplex PCR; TCRdb keeps only in-frame clonotypes and omits some of them. The data show around 190,000 clones, with roughly 87% seen just once and 1% to 1.4% held by the top ten. This TCR was recovered from a boy aged 2-9 years in good health and CMV-seronegative. Sequencing used PBMCs. The V and J genes are TRBV15 and TRBJ1-5; a weak D match, TRBD1 (5 bases). CDR3 in amino acids: CATSSGHLSNQPQHF. CDR3 nucleotide sequence: TGTGCCACCAGCAGCGGACACCTTAGCAATCAGCCCCAGCATTTT.